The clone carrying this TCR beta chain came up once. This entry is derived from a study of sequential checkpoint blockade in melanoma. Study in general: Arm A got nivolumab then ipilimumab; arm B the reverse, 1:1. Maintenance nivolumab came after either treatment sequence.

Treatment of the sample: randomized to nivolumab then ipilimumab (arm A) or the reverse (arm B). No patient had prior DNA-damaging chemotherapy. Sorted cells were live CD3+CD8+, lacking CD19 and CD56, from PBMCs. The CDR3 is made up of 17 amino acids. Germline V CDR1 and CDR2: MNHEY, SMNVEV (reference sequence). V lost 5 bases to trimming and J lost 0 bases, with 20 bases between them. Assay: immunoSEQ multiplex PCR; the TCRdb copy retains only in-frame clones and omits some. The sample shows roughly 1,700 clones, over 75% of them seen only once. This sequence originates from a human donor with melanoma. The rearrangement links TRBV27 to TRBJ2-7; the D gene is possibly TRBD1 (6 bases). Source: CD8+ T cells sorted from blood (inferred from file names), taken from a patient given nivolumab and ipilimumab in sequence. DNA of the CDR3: TGTGCCAGCAGTCCCATCCTTACAGGGTTCCCCTCCTACGAGCAGTACTTC. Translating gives CASSPILTGFPSYEQYF.